This record looks at one T cell receptor beta chain sequence and its context. There is no known antigen for this receptor. Base quality data are lacking; no much larger clone is found one base away. Libraries were prepared through the immunoSEQ multiplex PCR assay. The hsTCRB Kit was used according to the manufacturer's protocol to amplify rearranged TCR beta chain sequences. An Illumina MiSeq was used to sequence the TCRB libraries. As for the original processing: The kit vendor's proprietary platform handled demultiplexing, trimming and gene mapping. Held by TCRdb, this immuneACCESS table contains in-frame sequences only and omits some clones. Under half of the omission traces to an unresolved V gene where checked; the cause of the rest is unknown. V, J and clone size are those of that table, while D and trimming were read from the DNA. The sample profile shows some 20,000 clones; less than 90% of them were found once. Jointly, the top ten make up 2.8% of the sample.

The data were taken from a study of a mutant IDH1 vaccine in newly diagnosed glioma (dated by TCRdb to the early 2020s). For context, the study as a whole: In the chemotherapy-containing groups, vaccination started alongside temozolomide cycles, whereas in patients who had radiotherapy alone it started 4-6 weeks after radiotherapy. The roughly 34 treated patients were around 60% male and around 40% female, with a mean age of around 40 years. Prior to enrollment, patients had been given standard therapy consisting of radiotherapy alone, temozolomide alone, or radiochemotherapy with temozolomide, with the combination given to most patients. The week-35 safety follow-up took place at visit V12, and the week-47 end of study took place at visit V13. Peripheral blood was drawn at six visits: V03 (baseline), V05, V07, V10, V12 and V13. For exploratory analyses, about two dozen treated patients had longitudinal TCRB deep sequencing done wherever samples were available. The research as a whole found: Vaccine-induced immune responses across multiple MHC alleles were detected in about 93% of patients. Availability determined which PBMC samples were chosen for TCRB deep sequencing. No apparent relationship was observed between pseudoprogression and alterations in the top peripheral T cell clonotypes detected by TCRB sequencing. It was noted by the authors that analyses of patient blood samples could not be reproduced owing to sample limitations.

This specimen's time point label, per the study, means: week 47, end of study. Each vaccine dose, consisting of 300 ug of a 20-mer mutant IDH1 peptide in Montanide, was administered subcutaneously with topical imiquimod. Eight vaccinations were administered to patients in weeks 1, 3, 5, 7, 11, 15, 19 and 23, corresponding to visits V03 through V10. Donors had newly diagnosed WHO grade 3 or 4 IDH1-mutant astrocytomas with loss of nuclear ATRX. The samples were drawn from NOA16, a multicentre, single-arm, open-label phase I trial in Germany that tested a mutant IDH1 peptide vaccine in humans for the first time. Genomic DNA for TCRB sequencing was isolated from EDTA blood with the DNeasy Blood and Tissue Kit. Source: PBMCs, taken from a glioma patient whose treatment included an IDH1 peptide vaccine. The receptor's source is a man aged 35 to 55 with glioma.

The nucleotide sequence is TGTGCCAGCTCACCACAACTAGCGCAAGAGACCCAGTACTTC. Its protein is CASSPQLAQETQYF. Rearrangement joined TRBV18 to TRBJ2-5, with TRBD2 matching 7 junction bases. CDR1 and CDR2 (KGHSH, LQKENI) derive from the germline V gene. The CDR3 numbers 14 residues from cysteine through phenylalanine. Here the CDR3 DNA is all that survives: 42 bases in frame from base 1. Germline trimming: 1 base from V, 2 bases from J; junction bases outside gene matches: 1.